This is a list of T cell receptor beta chains from one sample in a study of blood T cell repertoires in COVID-19. Sequencing used immunoSEQ multiplex PCR; TCRdb keeps in-frame clones, though not all of them. Here the sample spans about 300,000 clones, 65% to 85% being singletons. Sequences were obtained from peripheral blood. The receptors shown here come from a human donor with COVID-19, enrolled during active disease. The donor label of this sample is uncertain. The CDR3 runs from the conserved cysteine through the conserved F or W. The order of the fields is V gene, CDR3 protein.

v_gene: TRBV6-6
CDR3aa: CASRQRRGSGANVLTF

v_gene: TRBV29-1
CDR3aa: CSVPADSNYGYTF

v_gene: TRBV19
CDR3aa: CASADRAADTQYF

v_gene: TRBV5-1
CDR3aa: CASSLTSAGASAGELFF

v_gene: TRBV5-4
CDR3aa: CARPQGSSGKQETQYF

v_gene: TRBV5-1
CDR3aa: CASSLSQGAGNTIYF

v_gene: TRBV19
CDR3aa: CASSPGLTEAFF

v_gene: TRBV6-5
CDR3aa: CASGGDRYNEQFF

v_gene: TRBV10-1
CDR3aa: CASRGEDRSSYNEQFF

v_gene: TRBV7-9
CDR3aa: CASSLEANTEAFF

v_gene: TRBV27
CDR3aa: CASSTSVVGSGELFF

v_gene: TRBV4-3
CDR3aa: CASSLLAAGSYEQYF

v_gene: TRBV15
CDR3aa: CATHNQCIIIVMYEQYF

v_gene: TRBV7-2
CDR3aa: CASSRAPGTGIYEQYF

v_gene: TRBV6-5
CDR3aa: CASSPLTGAGNTIYF

v_gene: TRBV4-1
CDR3aa: CASSQGFLRAGDTEAFF

v_gene: TRBV15
CDR3aa: CATSRDGRDRLEKLFF

v_gene: TRBV20-1
CDR3aa: CSARDSYGYTF

v_gene: TRBV7-2
CDR3aa: CASSFRGGGDNQPQHF

v_gene: TRBV11-3
CDR3aa: CASSLGRAQETQYF

v_gene: TRBV30
CDR3aa: CAQDRTMNTEAFF

v_gene: TRBV5-1
CDR3aa: CASSLGQGHAYEQYF

v_gene: TRBV9
CDR3aa: CASSVELAGGGYNEQFF

v_gene: TRBV30
CDR3aa: CAWSGQGRNEKLFF

v_gene: TRBV29-1
CDR3aa: CSVGLAGLSSYNEQFF

v_gene: TRBV6-4
CDR3aa: CASNLLGLAFPGELFF

v_gene: TRBV30
CDR3aa: CAWSSRGGNSPLHF

v_gene: TRBV9
CDR3aa: CASSVERWPYNEQFF

v_gene: TRBV2
CDR3aa: CASVLKHEQYF

v_gene: TRBV20-1
CDR3aa: CSASPFGRRAYNEQFF

v_gene: TRBV4-1
CDR3aa: CASSQGVAGDRTGELFF

v_gene: TRBV9
CDR3aa: CASSAGLAGEADTQYF

v_gene: TRBV28
CDR3aa: CASTLLRALGDTQYF